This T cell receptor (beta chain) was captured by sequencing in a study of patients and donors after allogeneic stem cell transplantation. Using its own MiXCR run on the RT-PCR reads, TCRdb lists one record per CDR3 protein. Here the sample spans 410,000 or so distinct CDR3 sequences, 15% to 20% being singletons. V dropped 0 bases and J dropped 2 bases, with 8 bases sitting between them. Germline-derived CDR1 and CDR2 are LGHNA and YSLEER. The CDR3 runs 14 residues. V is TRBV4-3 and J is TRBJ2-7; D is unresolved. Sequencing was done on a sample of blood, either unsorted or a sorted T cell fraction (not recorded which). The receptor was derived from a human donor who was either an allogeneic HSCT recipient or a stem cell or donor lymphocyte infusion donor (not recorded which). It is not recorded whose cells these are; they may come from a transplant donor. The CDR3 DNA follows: TGCGCCAGCAGCCAAGATCAAAAGGCCTACGAGCAGTACTTC. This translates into CASSQDQKAYEQYF.